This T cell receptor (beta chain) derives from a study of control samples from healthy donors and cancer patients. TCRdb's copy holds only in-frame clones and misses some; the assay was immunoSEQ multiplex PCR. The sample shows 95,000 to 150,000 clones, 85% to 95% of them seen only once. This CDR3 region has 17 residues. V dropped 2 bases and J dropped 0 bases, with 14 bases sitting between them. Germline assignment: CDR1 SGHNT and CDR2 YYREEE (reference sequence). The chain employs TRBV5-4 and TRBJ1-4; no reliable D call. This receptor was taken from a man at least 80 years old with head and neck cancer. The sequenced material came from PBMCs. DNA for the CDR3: TGTGCCAGCAGCTTATCTTCGGACGCGGCAACTAATGAAAAACTGTTTTTT. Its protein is CASSLSSDAATNEKLFF.